This entry lists 20 T cell receptor beta chains sequenced from one sample in a study of cytomegalovirus exposure and HLA in healthy donors. A multiplex PCR was run with 60 Vbeta primers and 13 Jbeta primers. Libraries were prepared by immunoSEQ multiplex PCR; TCRdb keeps only in-frame clonotypes and omits some of them. The sample records roughly 150,000 clones, 73% being singletons. The sequenced material came from PBMCs. These receptors originate from a woman aged 18-29 years in good health and CMV-seronegative.

In its sample, this clone was seen a few times. CDR3 DNA sequence: TGTGCCAGCAGCTTGGAGACAGGGTGGAACACCGGGGAGCTGTTTTTT. Translation: CASSLETGWNTGELFF. This chain joins TRBV5-4 and TRBJ2-2, with TRBD1 matching 7 bases. After removal of 0 bases from V and 1 base from J, the junction contained 3 bases not matched to a gene. CDR3 length equals 16 residues. Looked up from germline, CDR1 is SGHNT and CDR2 is YYREEE (reference sequence).

This chain links TRBV7-2 with TRBJ1-5; TRBD1 agrees at 7 bases. CDR1 and CDR2 (germline): SGHTA, FQGNSA. V trimming: 4 bases; J trimming: 8 bases; junction bases outside the gene matches: 17. The CDR3 is 17 amino acids. Written as DNA, the CDR3 is TGTGCCAGCAGCTCCTACGGAGGCAGGGGGGACCATAAGCCCCAGCATTTT. Its protein product is CASSSYGGRGDHKPQHF.

The gene calls are TRBV11-3 and TRBJ1-2; the D gene is possibly TRBD1 (5 bases). The length of the CDR3 is 14 residues. V dropped 4 bases and J dropped 4 bases, with 13 bases sitting between them. Germline V gene sequence: CDR1 SGHNT, CDR2 YENEEA. The chain's CDR3 is CASSSRTSIYGYTF. Here the CDR3 DNA reads TGTGCCAGCAGCTCCCGGACAAGTATCTATGGCTACACCTTC.

The rearrangement uses TRBV7-8 and TRBJ2-1, with D tentatively TRBD2 (6 bases). The germline V gene encodes CDR1 SGHVS and CDR2 FQNEAQ. The CDR3 length is 16 residues. Trimming removed 5 bases at V and 0 bases at J, with 14 bases between. For the CDR3, the DNA is TGTGCCAGCAGCCCCCGGCGGGGTTTCTCCTACAATGAGCAGTTCTTC. Protein: CASSPRRGFSYNEQFF.

In its sample, this clone was seen once. The V call is TRBV4-3, the J call TRBJ1-5; 7 bases are shared with TRBD1. The CDR3 is 15 residues long. Germline CDR1 reads LGHNA; CDR2 reads YSLEER. Germline trimming cut 4 bases from V and 4 bases from J; bases unmatched to any gene: 7. The CDR3 sequence: CASSLETGVNQPQHF. CDR3 coding DNA: TGCGCCAGCAGCCTGGAAACAGGGGTGAATCAGCCCCAGCATTTT.

This chain connects TRBV4-1 to TRBJ2-5, with 7 bases lining up with TRBD1. The V gene end was trimmed by 0 bases and the J gene end by 7 bases; junction bases not matched to a gene: 11. Germline V gives CDR1 MGHRA, CDR2 YSYEKL. This CDR3 spans 16 amino acids. The CDR3 region has the DNA TGCGCCAGCAGCCAAGATCGAACAGGGGTCAGAGGGACCCAGTACTTC. Encoded protein: CASSQDRTGVRGTQYF.

The chain is built from TRBV1 and TRBJ2-1; TRBD2 is the table's D call and was not checked against the DNA. TRBV1 is flagged as a pseudogene. The CDR3 is 12 amino acids. CDR3 residues: CTSSHPDWEQFF. The CDR3 nucleotides read TGCACCAGCAGCCACCCCGACTGGGAGCAGTTCTTC.

The rearrangement joins TRBV2 to TRBJ1-4, with a possible D match to TRBD1 (5 bases). CDR3 length: 13 amino acids. Germline CDR1 reads SNHLY; CDR2 reads FYNNEI. V lost 4 bases, J lost 8 bases, and 11 bases lay in between. The CDR3: CASSGAGGEKLFF. Written as DNA, the CDR3 is TGTGCCAGCAGTGGCGCCGGGGGGGAAAAACTGTTTTTT.

The rearrangement uses TRBV6-4 and TRBJ1-2; 8 bases match TRBD1. Germline V gives CDR1 MRHNA, CDR2 SNTAGT. The CDR3 has 15 amino acids. The J segment lost 6 bases and the V segment lost 3 bases, leaving 9 bases of the junction unmatched. The chain's CDR3 is CASSERQGYFDGYTF. The CDR3 bases are TGTGCCAGCAGTGAACGACAGGGGTATTTCGATGGCTACACCTTC.

This clone was seen just once. The V and J genes are TRBV10-3 and TRBJ1-2; D is perhaps TRBD1 (5 bases). Between the trimmed V and J ends, which lost 3 bases and 2 bases, there was a span of 10 bases. Germline CDR1 and CDR2: ENHRY and SYGVKD. This CDR3 is built from 14 residues. The CDR3 nucleotides are TGTGCCATCAGTGACCCGGGACTGAACTATGGCTACACCTTC. Its protein is CAISDPGLNYGYTF.

This clone has more than one count but fewer than ten. The rearrangement uses TRBV11-2 and TRBJ2-7; a possible D gene is TRBD2 (6 bases). Trimming removed 5 bases from V and 4 bases from J, with 21 bases in between. Germline V gene lookup returns CDR1 SGHAT and CDR2 FQNNGV. The CDR3 runs to 16 residues. This CDR3 is CASSRVRGKAMYEQYF. The CDR3 region has the DNA TGTGCCAGCAGCCGAGTCCGGGGGAAGGCTATGTACGAGCAGTACTTC.

The chain has TRBV9 and TRBJ1-2, with D uncertain. The CDR3 extends over 14 amino acids. V lost 4 bases and J 2 bases, leaving 12 bases between the germline ends. The germline V gene encodes CDR1 SGDLS and CDR2 YYNGEE. CDR3 sequence: CASSPRTGNYGYTF. CDR3 bases: TGTGCCAGCAGCCCCAGGACGGGGAACTATGGCTACACCTTC.

The V gene is TRBV29-1, the J gene TRBJ1-4, with D possibly matching TRBD1 (6 bases). In germline, CDR1 is SQVTM, CDR2 ANQGSEA. V was shortened by 2 bases and J by 8 bases, with 15 bases between the two germline ends. The CDR3 contains 14 residues. The CDR3 sequence: CSVETQGMGEKLFF. The CDR3 DNA follows: TGCAGCGTTGAAACGCAGGGGATGGGCGAAAAACTGTTTTTT. Drawing the rest from reference TRBV29-1 and TRBJ1-4, the complete variable domain is SAVISQKPSRDICQRGTSLTIQCQVDSQVTMMFWYRQQPGQSLTLIATANQGSEATYESGFVIDKFPISRPNLTFSTLTVSNMSPEDSSIYLCSVETQGMGEKLFFGSGTQLSVL.

The table lists this clone with a few counts. CDR3: CASSTRRLAGGGETQYF. As DNA, the CDR3 is TGTGCCAGCAGCACCAGACGACTAGCGGGGGGCGGGGAGACCCAGTACTTC. The chain is built from TRBV7-9 and TRBJ2-5; the match to TRBD2 covers 13 bases. Per the germline V gene, CDR1 is SEHNR and CDR2 is FQNEAQ (reference sequence). V dropped 5 bases and J dropped 5; count of bases not matched to a gene: 11. The CDR3 is made up of 17 amino acids. Looking up the rest from reference TRBV7-9 and TRBJ2-5 gives the full variable domain: DTGVSQNPRHKITKRGQNVTFRCDPISEHNRLYWYRQTLGQGPEFLTYFQNEAQLEKSRLLSDRFSAERPKGSFSTLEIQRTEQGDSAMYLCASSTRRLAGGGETQYFGPGTRLLVL.

The chain uses TRBV10-2 and TRBJ2-1; TRBD2 matches 11 bases. V lost 7 bases to trimming and J lost 9 bases; unmatched junction nucleotides: 8. The length of the CDR3 is 14 residues. Germline lookup yields CDR1 WSHSY and CDR2 SAAADI. CDR3 DNA: TGCGCCAGCAAAACTAGCGGGAGTAGTAGTGAGCAGTTCTTC. Amino acids: CASKTSGSSSEQFF.

CDR3 amino acids: CASSDQRGGNTGELFF. The CDR3 DNA reads TGTGCCAGCAGTGACCAGCGGGGGGGAAACACCGGGGAGCTGTTTTTT. This sequence joins TRBV25-1 and TRBJ2-2; TRBD2 agrees at 10 bases. Germline CDR1 is MGHDK and CDR2 is SYGVNS. The ends lost 3 bases at V and 2 bases at J; junction bases unmatched: 3. This CDR3 is built from 16 residues.

This clone was observed once. The chain has TRBV18 and TRBJ2-1, with 9 nucleotides matching TRBD1. Germline V lookup: CDR1 KGHSH, CDR2 LQKENI. CDR3 size: 17 residues. The V and J ends lost 1 base and 6 bases, in that order; junction bases with no gene match: 10. The CDR3 DNA sequence: TGTGCCAGCTCACCACGGGGGTCCGGGACAGGGATCAATGAGCAGTTCTTC. It yields the protein CASSPRGSGTGINEQFF.

This sequence joins TRBV4-1 and TRBJ2-2, with 13 bases that match TRBD2. Per germline, CDR1 MGHRA and CDR2 YSYEKL. Trimming cost V 4 bases and J 2 bases; bases outside gene matches: 4. The CDR3 runs 17 residues. The CDR3, as DNA: TGCGCCAGCAGCCGCGGACTAGCGGGAGATAACACCGGGGAGCTGTTTTTT. It codes for CASSRGLAGDNTGELFF.

This chain uses TRBV15 with TRBJ1-5, with TRBD1 as a possible D gene (5 bases). The V and J ends lost 5 bases and 7 bases respectively, with 12 bases between them. Germline CDR1 is LNHNV and CDR2 is YYDKDF (reference sequence). The CDR3 runs 13 residues. The CDR3 here is CATSWGVGQPQHF. CDR3 DNA sequence: TGTGCCACCAGCTGGGGGGTAGGACAGCCCCAGCATTTT. The full variable domain, its missing parts supplied by reference TRBV15 and TRBJ1-5, is DAMVIQNPRYQVTQFGKPVTLSCSQTLNHNVMYWYQQKSSQAPKLLFHYYDKDFNNEADTPDNFQSRRPNTSFCFLDIRSPGLGDTAMYLCATSWGVGQPQHFGDGTRLSIL.

This clone was counted a single time. As DNA, the CDR3 is TGTGCCAGCTCACCACCGCACGGCAGGGTTGAAGCTTTCTTT. This sequence encodes CASSPPHGRVEAFF. The gene calls are TRBV18 and TRBJ1-1; a possible D gene is TRBD1 (5 bases). The germline CDR1 and CDR2 sequences are KGHSH and LQKENI. Trimming left V 0 bases short and J 7 bases short, with 12 bases between. The CDR3 covers 14 residues.